This T cell receptor (beta chain) stems from a study of molecular identifiers for immune sequencing clone quantification. The sample holds many counts of this clonotype. The antigen is unknown. Overall study results and limits: Whereas clones above 20 RNA copies held under 1% of naive-cell molecules, they held over 98% of effector molecules. Reportedly, one cell's Jurkat TCR RNA was detected within 1,100,000 naive CD8 cells.

Researchers sorted naive CD8 T cells as cells that were CD8+CD4-CCR7+CD45RA+. Previously described methods and listed TCR primers produced bulk TCR libraries. One entry per CDR3 protein, called by TCRdb with MiXCR from the PCR reads. This sample carries just under 650,000 distinct CDR3 sequences, just under 20% of them seen once, and the ten largest clones take roughly 0.83%. CDR1 and CDR2 (germline): SGHRS, YFSETQ. V lost 5 bases to trimming and J lost 7 bases; unmatched junction nucleotides: 10. The CDR3 spans 14 residues. This TCR was sampled from a human donor in good health. Some libraries in this study had Jurkat cell RNA spiked in. The chain joins TRBV5-1 to TRBJ1-1; 8 bases are shared with TRBD1. Source material: naive CD8+ T cells from blood, with Jurkat cell RNA spiked in. Subset meaning: FACS-sorted CD8+CD4-CCR7+CD45RA+ naive T cells. In DNA, the CDR3 is TGCGCCAGCAGTACGACAGGGGCGGGAATTGAAGCTTTCTTT. It yields the protein CASSTTGAGIEAFF.